This T cell receptor beta chain was recorded in a study of blood T cell repertoires in COVID-19. Study background: Both acute and convalescent COVID-19 samples were obtained from the United States, Italy and Spain. PBMCs, B-cell-depleted T cells, or T cells were the source of the cDNA or gDNA that made up the material.

In the authors' methods: Amplification of reference gene primers provided the estimated nucleated cell counts. This table comes from immunoSEQ multiplex PCR, and its TCRdb copy is limited to in-frame clones, with some not included. D and trimming were read from the DNA, whereas the V and J calls and clone size are those reported in that table. The profile shows approximately 110,000 clones, over 70% of them singletons. This clone has more than one count but fewer than ten. Germline-derived CDR1 and CDR2 are SEHNR and FQNEAQ (reference sequence). CDR3 length equals 14 residues. V shed 5 bases and J shed 4 bases, with 12 bases lying between them.

V gene TRBV7-9 combines with J gene TRBJ2-1; D possibly corresponds to TRBD2 (6 bases). The material sequenced was peripheral blood. This receptor was taken from a woman between 70 and 85 years old with acute or convalescent COVID-19. CDR3 sequence (DNA): TGTGCCAGCAGCCAAGGACTACGGTACAATGAGCAGTTCTTC. Encoded protein: CASSQGLRYNEQFF.